This T cell receptor beta chain is drawn from a study of T-cell memory formation after mild COVID-19 (dated by TCRdb to the early 2020s). As for the study more broadly: Most TCR sequence clusters were specific to one of the two donors. T-cell clones expanding and contracting after mild COVID-19 in a couple of donors were tracked by longitudinal TCRalpha and TCRbeta repertoire sequencing. The cohort comprised two young, previously healthy adult volunteers, one female and one male.

Measured from the cysteine to the phenylalanine, the CDR3 is 16 residues long. Of all the DNA, just the CDR3 is kept, 48 bases in frame from base 1. V loses 4 bases at its end and J loses 5 bases; junction bases beyond the gene matches: 6. CDR1 and CDR2 are drawn from the germline V gene: MGHRA, YSYEKL. Overall study results and their limits: Balanced CD4/CD8 phenotypes were observed for clones contracting from day 15 to 85, whereas a bias towards CD4+ was observed for a second wave of clones expanding from day 15 to 37. The detection of some responding clones in pre-infection memory suggests that pre-existing cross-reactive memory T cells joined the SARS-CoV-2 response. Contracting CD4+ clones were found mainly in CM and EM memory subsets, while CD8+ clones were enriched in EMRA. Only a couple of mild cases were covered by the study, and larger cohorts that include severe cases with pre-infection samples were considered necessary. SARS-CoV-2 specificity of the second-wave clones peaking on day 37 was not confirmed.

The data were produced on an Illumina NovaSeq 6000. TCRalpha and TCRbeta cDNA libraries were built by 5'RACE with constant-segment primers, adding sample barcodes and unique molecular identifiers. Trizol reagent was used to extract RNA from every sample. Library amplification was performed in two PCR steps, and a second sample barcode and Illumina TruSeq adapters were introduced in the second step. The libraries were sequenced on an Illumina NovaSeq using 2 x 150 bp paired-end reads. Concerning the study's data processing: The reads were demultiplexed and collapsed into UMI-guided consensus sequences using migec v1.2.7. Using mixcr v2.1.11, UMI consensuses were aligned to TRA and TRB V and J templates and then assembled into clonotypes. Expanded or contracted clonotypes were those called significant by both edgeR and NoisET, with noise models trained on biological replicates. For edgeR calls, the thresholds were a false discovery rate-adjusted p below 0.01 and a log2 fold-change of 1. As an exploratory analysis of dynamics, PCA with hierarchical clustering was applied to max-normalized trajectories of the 1000 most abundant clonotypes. Separately sequenced CD4+ and CD8+ repertoires were used to assign the CD4 or CD8 phenotype of responding clones. TCRdb cleaned the public reads at Q25 with fastp, built clones with MiXCR and kept in-frame beta chains. Each CDR3 protein appears once, grouped with its most common genes and DNA. Here the V and J calls rest on TCRdb's processing, not on the authors' analysis. A total of fewer than 300,000 distinct CDR3 sequences appear in this sample, over 15% of them only once. Of the sample, under 30% is held by the ten largest clones.

PBMCs were isolated by Ficoll-Paque density gradient centrifugation. This clonotype was observed a few times. Its recognized antigen is unknown. Base qualities are not recorded, but no much larger clone differs from it by a single base. The chain links TRBV4-1 with TRBJ2-3; the junction holds 13 bases that match TRBD2. This clonotype was obtained from a man aged 18 to 30 who had mild COVID-19 (a few samples of this study predate the infection). The sample titles of this study are shuffled in the database, so cell type and time point are left out; the donor was told from shared clones. Input material: PBMCs or a T cell subset sorted from them (not recorded which). The nucleotide sequence reads TGCGCCAGCAGCCGCCGCCGACTAGCGGGGGGAGATACGCAGTATTTT. It translates to CASSRRRLAGGDTQYF.